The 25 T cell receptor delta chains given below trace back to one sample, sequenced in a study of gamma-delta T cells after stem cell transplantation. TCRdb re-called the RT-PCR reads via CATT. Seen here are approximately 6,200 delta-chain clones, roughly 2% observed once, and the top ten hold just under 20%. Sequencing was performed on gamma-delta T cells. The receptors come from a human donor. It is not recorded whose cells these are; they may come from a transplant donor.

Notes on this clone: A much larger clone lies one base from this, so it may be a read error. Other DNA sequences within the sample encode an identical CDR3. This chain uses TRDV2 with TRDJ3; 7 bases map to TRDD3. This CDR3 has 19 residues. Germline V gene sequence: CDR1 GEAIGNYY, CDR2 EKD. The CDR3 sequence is CACDTAGIPGSWDTRQMFF. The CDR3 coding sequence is TGTGCCTGCGACACCGCTGGGATACCGGGCTCCTGGGACACCCGACAGATGTTTTTC.

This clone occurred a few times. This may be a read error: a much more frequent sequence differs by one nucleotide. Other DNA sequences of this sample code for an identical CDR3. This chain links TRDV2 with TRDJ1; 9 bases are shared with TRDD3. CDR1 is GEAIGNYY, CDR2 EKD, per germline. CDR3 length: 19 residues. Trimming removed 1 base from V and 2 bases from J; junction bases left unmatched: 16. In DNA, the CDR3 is TGTGCCTGTGACACGATCCTACCTACTGGGGGAAGGGGGACCGATAAACTCATCTTT. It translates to CACDTILPTGGRGTDKLIF.

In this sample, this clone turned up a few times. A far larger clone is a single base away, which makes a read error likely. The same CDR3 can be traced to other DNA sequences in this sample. The CDR3 region is CACDLVQLTGGYLTDKLIF. For the CDR3, the DNA is TGTGCCTGTGACCTTGTACAGCTTACTGGGGGATACCTAACCGATAAACTCATCTTT. This chain uses TRDV2 with TRDJ1; TRDD3 aligns across 12 bases. CDR3 size: 19 residues. Germline lookup yields CDR1 GEAIGNYY and CDR2 EKD. The junction had 15 bases not matched to a gene; V was cut back by 3 bases and J by 2 bases.

The CDR3 coding sequence is TGTGCCTGTGACCCACTTGTCCTGGGGGATACGCTCCAACTCCCGTACACCGATAAACTCATCTTT. It encodes CACDPLVLGDTLQLPYTDKLIF. This chain links TRDV2 with TRDJ1; 12 bases fit TRDD3. The V segment lost 3 bases and the J segment 0 bases; nucleotides outside the gene matches: 22. Germline loops: CDR1 GEAIGNYY, CDR2 EKD. CDR3 length equals 22 residues.

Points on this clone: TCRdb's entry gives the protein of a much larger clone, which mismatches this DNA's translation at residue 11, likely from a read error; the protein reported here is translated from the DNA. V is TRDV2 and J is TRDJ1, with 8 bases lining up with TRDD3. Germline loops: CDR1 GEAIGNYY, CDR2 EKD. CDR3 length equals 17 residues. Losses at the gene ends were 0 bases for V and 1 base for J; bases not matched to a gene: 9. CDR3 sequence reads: CACDTLGDTRSTDKLIF. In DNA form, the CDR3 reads TGTGCCTGTGACACCCTGGGGGACACACGGAGCACCGATAAACTCATCTTT.

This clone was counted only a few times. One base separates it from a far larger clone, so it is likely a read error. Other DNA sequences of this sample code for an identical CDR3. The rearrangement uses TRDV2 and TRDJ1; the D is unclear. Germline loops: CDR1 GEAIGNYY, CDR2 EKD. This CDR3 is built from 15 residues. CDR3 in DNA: TGTGCCTGTGACACAGTCGGAGAATACACTGATAAACTCATCTTT. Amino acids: CACDTVGEYTDKLIF.

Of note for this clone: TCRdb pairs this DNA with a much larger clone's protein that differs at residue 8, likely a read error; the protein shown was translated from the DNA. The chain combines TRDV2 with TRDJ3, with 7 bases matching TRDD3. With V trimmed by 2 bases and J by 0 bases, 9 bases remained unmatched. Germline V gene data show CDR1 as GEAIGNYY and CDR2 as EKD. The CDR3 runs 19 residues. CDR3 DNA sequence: TGTGCCTGTGACAAGCTGGGGGGGCCAAGCTCCTGGGACACCCGACAGATGTTTTTC. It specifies CACDKLGGPSSWDTRQMFF.

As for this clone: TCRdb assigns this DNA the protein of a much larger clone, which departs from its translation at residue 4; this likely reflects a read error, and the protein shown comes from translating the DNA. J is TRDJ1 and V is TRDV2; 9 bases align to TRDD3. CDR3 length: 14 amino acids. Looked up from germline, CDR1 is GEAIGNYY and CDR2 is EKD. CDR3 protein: CACNTLLGEDKLIF. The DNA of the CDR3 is TGTGCCTGTAACACATTACTGGGGGAAGATAAACTCATCTTT.

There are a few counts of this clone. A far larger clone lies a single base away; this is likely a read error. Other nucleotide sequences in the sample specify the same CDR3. CDR3 in amino acids: CACDKLGEPSSWDTRQMFF. As DNA, the CDR3 is TGTGCCTGTGACAAGCTGGGGGAGCCAAGCTCCTGGGACACCCGGCAGATGTTTTTC. The chain combines TRDV2 with TRDJ3; TRDD3 matches at 8 bases. The CDR3 has 19 residues. Germline CDR1 reads GEAIGNYY; CDR2 reads EKD.

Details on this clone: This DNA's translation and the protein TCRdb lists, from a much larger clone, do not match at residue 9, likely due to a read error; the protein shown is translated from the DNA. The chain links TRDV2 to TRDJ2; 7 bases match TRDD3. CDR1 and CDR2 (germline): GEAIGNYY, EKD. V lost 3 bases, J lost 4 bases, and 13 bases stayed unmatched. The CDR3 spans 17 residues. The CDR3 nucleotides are TGTGCCTGTGACCAAGTACTGGGGAATGGGGGGACAGCACAACTCTTCTTT. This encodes CACDQVLGNGGTAQLFF.

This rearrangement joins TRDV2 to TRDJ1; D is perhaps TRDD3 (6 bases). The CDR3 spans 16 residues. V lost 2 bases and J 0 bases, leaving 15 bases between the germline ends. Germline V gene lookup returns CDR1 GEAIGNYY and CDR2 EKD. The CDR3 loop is CACDMVGGPYTDKLIF. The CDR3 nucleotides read TGTGCCTGTGACATGGTTGGGGGTCCGTACACCGATAAACTCATCTTT.

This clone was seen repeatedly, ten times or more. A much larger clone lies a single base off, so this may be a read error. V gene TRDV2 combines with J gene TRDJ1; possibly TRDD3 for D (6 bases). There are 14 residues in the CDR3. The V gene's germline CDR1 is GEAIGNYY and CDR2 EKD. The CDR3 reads CARDTLGDTDKLIF. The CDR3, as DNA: TGTGCCCGTGACACGTTGGGGGACACCGATAAACTCATCTTT.

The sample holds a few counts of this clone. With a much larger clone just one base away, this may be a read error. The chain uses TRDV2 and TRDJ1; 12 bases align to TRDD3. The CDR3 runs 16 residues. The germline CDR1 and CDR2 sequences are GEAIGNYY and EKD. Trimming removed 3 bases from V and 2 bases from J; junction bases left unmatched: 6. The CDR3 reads CACDPSLGDTTDKLIF. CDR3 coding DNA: TGTGCCTGTGACCCCTCACTGGGGGATACAACCGATAAACTCATCTTT.

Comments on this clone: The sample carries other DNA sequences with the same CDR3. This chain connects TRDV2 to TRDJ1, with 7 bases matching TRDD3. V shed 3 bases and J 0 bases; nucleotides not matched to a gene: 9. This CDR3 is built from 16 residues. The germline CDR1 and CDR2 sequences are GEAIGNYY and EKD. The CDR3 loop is CACDRLGGLYTDKLIF. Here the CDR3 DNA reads TGTGCCTGTGACCGACTCGGGGGATTGTACACCGATAAACTCATCTTT.

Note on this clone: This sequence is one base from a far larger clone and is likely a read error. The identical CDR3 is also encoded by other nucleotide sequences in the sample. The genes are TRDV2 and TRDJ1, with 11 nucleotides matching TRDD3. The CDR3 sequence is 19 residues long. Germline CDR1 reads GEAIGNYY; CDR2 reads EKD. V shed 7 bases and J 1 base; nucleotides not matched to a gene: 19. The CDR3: CACDFITPGGYSGTDKLIF. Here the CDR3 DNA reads TGTGCCTGCGACTTTATCACCCCTGGGGGATACTCTGGCACCGATAAACTCATCTTT.

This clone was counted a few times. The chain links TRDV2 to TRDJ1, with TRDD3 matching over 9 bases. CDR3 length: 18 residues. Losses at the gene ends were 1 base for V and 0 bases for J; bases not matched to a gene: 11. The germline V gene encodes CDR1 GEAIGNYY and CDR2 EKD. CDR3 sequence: CACDTVYTGGDYTDKLIF. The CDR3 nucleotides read TGTGCCTGTGACACTGTCTATACTGGGGGAGATTACACCGATAAACTCATCTTT.

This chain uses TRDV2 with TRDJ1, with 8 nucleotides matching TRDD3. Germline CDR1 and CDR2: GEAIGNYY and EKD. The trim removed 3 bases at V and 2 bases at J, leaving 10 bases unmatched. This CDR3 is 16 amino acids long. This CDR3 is CACDQVLGVRTDKLIF. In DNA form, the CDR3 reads TGTGCCTGTGACCAAGTACTGGGGGTCCGAACCGATAAACTCATCTTT.

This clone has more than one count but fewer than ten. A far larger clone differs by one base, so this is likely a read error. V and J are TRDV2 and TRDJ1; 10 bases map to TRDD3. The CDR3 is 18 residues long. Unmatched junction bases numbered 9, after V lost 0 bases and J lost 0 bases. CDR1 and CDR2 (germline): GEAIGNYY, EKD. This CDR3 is CACDTVDGGYLHTDKLIF. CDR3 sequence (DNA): TGTGCCTGTGACACCGTCGATGGGGGATACTTGCACACCGATAAACTCATCTTT.

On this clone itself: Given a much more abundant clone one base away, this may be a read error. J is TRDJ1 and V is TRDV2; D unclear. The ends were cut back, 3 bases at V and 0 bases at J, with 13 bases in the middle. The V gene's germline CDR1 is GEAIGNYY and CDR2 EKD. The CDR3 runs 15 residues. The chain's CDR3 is CACDSVLRDTDKLIF. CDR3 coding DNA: TGTGCCTGTGACTCTGTACTGAGGGACACCGATAAACTCATCTTT.

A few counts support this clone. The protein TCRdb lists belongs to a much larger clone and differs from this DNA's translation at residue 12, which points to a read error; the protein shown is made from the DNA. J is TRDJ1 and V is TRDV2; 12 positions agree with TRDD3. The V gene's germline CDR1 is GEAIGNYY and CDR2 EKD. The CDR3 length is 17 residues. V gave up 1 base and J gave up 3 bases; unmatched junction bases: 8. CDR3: CACDTLGDTVYADKLIF. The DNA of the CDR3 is TGTGCCTGTGACACTCTGGGGGATACGGTGTACGCCGATAAACTCATCTTT.

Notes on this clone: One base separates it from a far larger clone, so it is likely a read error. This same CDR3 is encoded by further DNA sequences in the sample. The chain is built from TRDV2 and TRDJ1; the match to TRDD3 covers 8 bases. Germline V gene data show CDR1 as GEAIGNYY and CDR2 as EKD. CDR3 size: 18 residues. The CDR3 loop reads CACDTVYWGSKYTDKLIF. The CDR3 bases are TGTGCCTGTGACACTGTCTACTGGGGGTCCAAGTACACCGATAAGCTCATCTTT.

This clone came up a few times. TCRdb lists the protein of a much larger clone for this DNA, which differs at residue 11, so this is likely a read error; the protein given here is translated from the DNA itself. Here the CDR3 DNA reads TGTGCCTGTGACACCCTGGGGGATACCGGTCACACCGATAAACTCATCTTT. This encodes CACDTLGDTGHTDKLIF. This sequence joins TRDV2 and TRDJ1; the match to TRDD3 covers 11 bases. This CDR3 comprises 17 residues. CDR1 is GEAIGNYY, CDR2 EKD, per germline. V was clipped by 0 bases and J by 0 bases; unmatched bases: 5.

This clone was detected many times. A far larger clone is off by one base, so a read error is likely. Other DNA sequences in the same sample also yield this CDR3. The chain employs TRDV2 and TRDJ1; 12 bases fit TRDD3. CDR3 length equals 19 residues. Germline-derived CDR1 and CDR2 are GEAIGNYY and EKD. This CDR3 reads CACDPLVLGDTLSTDKLIF. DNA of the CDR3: TGTGCCTGTGACCCACTTGTCCTGGGGGATACGCTTAGCACCGATAAACTCATCTTC.

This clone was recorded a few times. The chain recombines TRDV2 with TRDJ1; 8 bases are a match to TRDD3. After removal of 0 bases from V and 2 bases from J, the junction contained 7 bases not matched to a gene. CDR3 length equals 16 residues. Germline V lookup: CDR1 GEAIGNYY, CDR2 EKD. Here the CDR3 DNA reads TGTGCCTGTGACACCATGGGGGATCCACCGACCGATAAACTCATCTTT. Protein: CACDTMGDPPTDKLIF.

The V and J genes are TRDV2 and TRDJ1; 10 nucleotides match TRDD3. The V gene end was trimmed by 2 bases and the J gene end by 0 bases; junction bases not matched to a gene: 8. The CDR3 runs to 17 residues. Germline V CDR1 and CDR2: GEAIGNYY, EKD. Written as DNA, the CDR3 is TGTGCCTGTGACAGGGTACTGGGGGATCGATACACCGATAAACTCATCTTT. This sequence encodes CACDRVLGDRYTDKLIF.